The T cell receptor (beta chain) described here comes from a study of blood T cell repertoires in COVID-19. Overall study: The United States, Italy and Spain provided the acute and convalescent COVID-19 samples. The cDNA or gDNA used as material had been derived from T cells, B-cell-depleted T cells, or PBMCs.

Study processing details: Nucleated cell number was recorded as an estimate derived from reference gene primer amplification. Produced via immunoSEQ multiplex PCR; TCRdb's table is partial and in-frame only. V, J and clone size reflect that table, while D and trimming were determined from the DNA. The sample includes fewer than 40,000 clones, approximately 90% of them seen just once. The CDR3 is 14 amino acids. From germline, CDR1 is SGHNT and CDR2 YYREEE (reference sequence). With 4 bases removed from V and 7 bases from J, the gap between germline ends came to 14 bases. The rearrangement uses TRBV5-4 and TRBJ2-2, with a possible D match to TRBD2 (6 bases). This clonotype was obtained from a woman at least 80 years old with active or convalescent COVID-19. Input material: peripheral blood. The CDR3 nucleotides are TGTGCCAGCAGCAGATCGGACGGGAGCGGGGAGCTGTTTTTT. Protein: CASSRSDGSGELFF.